These 29 T cell receptor beta chains were sequenced from one sample in a study of shared clonotypes between healthy human individuals. Sequenced by immunoSEQ multiplex PCR; TCRdb stores in-frame clones only, minus some. The sample consists of about 380,000 clones, just over 95% of them appearing once. Sequenced: memory CD8+ T cells sorted from blood. Subset indicated: CD45RO+ cells pooled with CCR7-negative TemRA cells. The receptors derive from a man aged 25 to 40 in good health.

V is TRBV6-6 and J is TRBJ2-1, with D maybe TRBD1 (7 bases). Germline CDR1 is MNHNY and CDR2 is SVGAGI (reference sequence). Deletions cut 7 bases from V and 6 bases from J, with 10 bases between. The CDR3 runs 12 residues. The CDR3 DNA reads TGTGCCAGCACCCAGGGGGGCAATGAGCAGTTCTTC. It translates to CASTQGGNEQFF.

This chain uses TRBV11-2 with TRBJ1-5, with D possibly matching TRBD1 (6 bases). CDR3 length: 14 residues. Looked up from germline, CDR1 is SGHAT and CDR2 is FQNNGV. The V gene lost 6 bases and the J gene lost 6 bases, with 15 bases spanning the gap. CDR3 in DNA: TGTGCCAGCAGTAAAACAGGGAGCGGTCAGCCCCAGCATTTT. Encoded protein: CASSKTGSGQPQHF.

The rearrangement joins TRBV19 to TRBJ1-1, with D possibly being TRBD1 (5 bases). The germline V gene has CDR1 LNHDA and CDR2 SQIVND (reference sequence). V lost 4 bases and J lost 10, with 25 bases in between. CDR3 size: 16 residues. CDR3 nucleotide sequence: TGTGCCAGTAGTAGCCCCCCGGGGAGGGGAGCAGCTGCAGCTTTCTTT. Amino acids: CASSSPPGRGAAAAFF.

Of note for this clone: One end of the junction is discordant with germline, which a read error may explain. This chain uses TRBV7-7 with TRBJ2-5, with TRBD2 matching over 13 bases. The CDR3 runs 15 residues. Germline V lookup: CDR1 SSHAT, CDR2 FNYEAQ (reference sequence). CDR3 region: CASSPGLAGSETQYF. The CDR3 DNA reads TGTGCTAGCAGCCCGGGACTAGCGGGATCAGAGACCCAGTACTTC.

The chain uses TRBV5-1 and TRBJ2-1; TRBD2 agrees at 8 bases. Trimming cost V 3 bases and J 1 base; bases outside gene matches: 12. Germline V gene data show CDR1 as SGHRS and CDR2 as YFSETQ. CDR3 size: 18 residues. In nucleotides, the CDR3 is TGCGCCAGCAGCTCTGTCCCCCTGGTAGCGGGATCCTACAATGAGCAGTTCTTC. Residues: CASSSVPLVAGSYNEQFF. Looking up the rest from reference TRBV5-1 and TRBJ2-1 gives the full variable domain: KAGVTQTPRYLIKTRGQQVTLSCSPISGHRSVSWYQQTPGQGLQFLFEYFSETQRNKGNFPGRFSGRQFSNSRSEMNVSTLELGDSALYLCASSSVPLVAGSYNEQFFGPGTRLTVL.

J is TRBJ1-1 and V is TRBV7-2, with no clear D. V was shortened by 1 base and J by 1 base, with 10 bases between the two germline ends. The CDR3 covers 15 residues. The V gene's germline CDR1 is SGHTA and CDR2 FQGNSA. CDR3 sequence: CASSLGIGRNTEAFF. Here the CDR3 DNA reads TGTGCCAGCAGCTTAGGAATCGGTAGGAACACTGAAGCTTTCTTT.

J is TRBJ2-5 and V is TRBV5-4; 8 positions agree with TRBD1. The J segment lost 5 bases and the V segment lost 2 bases, leaving 5 bases of the junction unmatched. From germline, CDR1 is SGHNT and CDR2 YYREEE (reference sequence). There are 14 residues in the CDR3. CDR3: CASSFSGGQETQYF. As DNA, the CDR3 is TGTGCCAGCAGCTTTTCAGGGGGCCAGGAGACCCAGTACTTC. Supplemented by reference TRBV5-4 and TRBJ2-5, the full variable domain reads ETGVTQSPTHLIKTRGQQVTLRCSSQSGHNTVSWYQQALGQGPQFIFQYYREEENGRGNFPPRFSGLQFPNYSSELNVNALELDDSALYLCASSFSGGQETQYFGPGTRLLVL.

The chain uses TRBV2 and TRBJ2-5; the D gene could be TRBD1 or TRBD2 (7 bases each). The V gene's germline CDR1 is SNHLY and CDR2 FYNNEI. CDR3 length equals 17 residues. Trimming cost V 6 bases and J 1 base, with 21 bases left between them. CDR3 protein: CASRGPLGRGGQETQYF. The DNA of the CDR3 is TGTGCCAGCAGGGGACCCCTGGGCAGGGGGGGCCAAGAGACCCAGTACTTC.

The chain's CDR3 is CASSKSGGDVQYF. Here the CDR3 DNA reads TGTGCCAGCAGCAAGAGCGGGGGGGATGTGCAGTACTTC. The genes are TRBV11-3 and TRBJ2-7; 10 bases map to TRBD2. The CDR3 totals 13 residues. Germline lookup yields CDR1 SGHNT and CDR2 YENEEA. V shed 5 bases and J 9 bases; nucleotides not matched to a gene: 7.

The chain is built from TRBV6-6 and TRBJ2-7, with TRBD1 matching over 7 bases. The CDR3 extends over 16 amino acids. In germline, CDR1 is MNHNY, CDR2 SVGAGI (reference sequence). J was trimmed by 2 bases and V by 2 bases; bases with no gene match: 9. Here the CDR3 reads CASSYGGDSQTYEQYF. DNA of the CDR3: TGTGCCAGCAGTTACGGTGGGGACAGCCAAACCTACGAGCAGTACTTC.

CDR3 DNA sequence: TGTGCCAGCAGTTTATTCAGGAGGATTTATGGCTACACCTTC. This gives the protein CASSLFRRIYGYTF. This chain uses TRBV28 with TRBJ1-2, with D uncertain. Trimming stripped 1 base from V and 5 bases from J, with 11 bases between. The CDR3 sequence is 14 residues long. Germline CDR1 MDHEN, CDR2 SYDVKM.

The J gene is TRBJ1-1, the V gene TRBV19; 9 bases are a match to TRBD1. The CDR3 runs to 12 residues. Germline V gene data show CDR1 as LNHDA and CDR2 as SQIVND (reference sequence). The V gene end was trimmed by 3 bases and the J gene end by 11 bases; junction bases not matched to a gene: 4. The CDR3 sequence: CASSIDRGNAFF. The CDR3 bases are TGTGCCAGTAGTATTGACAGGGGGAATGCTTTCTTT.

The gene calls are TRBV5-1 and TRBJ2-3, with TRBD1 matching over 8 bases. V gave up 5 bases and J gave up 0 bases; unmatched junction bases: 5. The CDR3 consists of 15 residues. CDR1 SGHRS and CDR2 YFSETQ come from the germline V gene. This CDR3 is CASSETGASTDTQYF. CDR3 in DNA: TGCGCCAGCAGTGAGACAGGGGCTAGCACAGATACGCAGTATTTT.

This clone appeared a single time. The chain links TRBV27 to TRBJ2-7; 8 bases agree with TRBD1. Germline assignment: CDR1 MNHEY and CDR2 SMNVEV (reference sequence). The CDR3 extends over 14 amino acids. V lost 6 bases and J lost 5; bases outside the gene matches: 9. The CDR3 DNA reads TGTGCCAGCAGGCCGGACAGGGTTACCCACGAGCAGTACTTC. Its translation is CASRPDRVTHEQYF.

The chain joins TRBV2 to TRBJ1-1, with D perhaps matching TRBD1 (6 bases). With 3 bases removed from V and 0 bases from J, the gap between germline ends came to 11 bases. The CDR3 consists of 15 residues. The germline gives CDR1 SNHLY, CDR2 FYNNEI. DNA for the CDR3: TGTGCCAGCAGTGATAGACAGGTAATGAACACTGAAGCTTTCTTT. Protein product: CASSDRQVMNTEAFF.

The chain combines TRBV28 with TRBJ1-2, with TRBD1 matching over 7 bases. The CDR3 is made up of 18 amino acids. Germline V gene sequence: CDR1 MDHEN, CDR2 SYDVKM. V dropped 3 bases and J dropped 4; count of bases not matched to a gene: 17. Written as DNA, the CDR3 is TGTGCCAGCAGTTTTGATTTGGGACAGACGTTAGTGAGCTATGGCTACACCTTC. Its protein product is CASSFDLGQTLVSYGYTF.

For this clone: The same CDR3 arises from other DNA sequences in this sample as well. The chain uses TRBV30 and TRBJ2-7; possible D gene TRBD2, 5 bases. Germline values: CDR1 GTSNPN, CDR2 SVGIG (reference sequence). V was cut by 0 bases and J by 4 bases, with 10 bases left in between. CDR3 length: 13 residues. The CDR3 sequence is CAWSVGGSYEQYF. CDR3 DNA: TGTGCCTGGAGTGTAGGAGGCAGTTACGAGCAGTACTTC.

Remarks on this clone: At the DNA level, this CDR3 is encoded by other sequences in the same sample as well. This chain links TRBV7-2 with TRBJ2-7; the match to TRBD1 covers 7 bases. CDR1 is SGHTA, CDR2 FQGNSA, per germline. The CDR3 loop spans 13 amino acids. After removal of 5 bases from V and 5 bases from J, the junction contained 6 bases not matched to a gene. CDR3 nucleotide sequence: TGTGCCAGCAGCCTAGGCAGGGGGAACGAGCAGTACTTC. Protein: CASSLGRGNEQYF.

The chain has TRBV5-1 and TRBJ2-4, with TRBD2 matching over 14 bases. From germline, CDR1 is SGHRS and CDR2 YFSETQ. CDR3 length: 17 amino acids. The trim removed 4 bases at V and 5 bases at J, leaving 8 bases unmatched. As DNA, the CDR3 is TGCGCCAGCAGCCCCGGGACTAGCGGGAGAGTACAAAACATTCAGTACTTC. The encoded protein is CASSPGTSGRVQNIQYF.

This rearrangement joins TRBV6-1 to TRBJ2-3, with D maybe TRBD1 (5 bases). CDR1 is MNHNS and CDR2 is SASEGT in the germline V gene. The CDR3 length is 15 residues. Trimming removed 4 bases at V and 2 bases at J, with 13 bases between. Written as DNA, the CDR3 is TGTGCCAGCAGTGGGGCCGACAGAACCACAGATACGCAGTATTTT. It codes for CASSGADRTTDTQYF.

This clone came up once. This chain links TRBV6-5 with TRBJ1-2; possible D gene TRBD1, 6 bases. From germline, CDR1 is MNHEY and CDR2 SVGAGI. V lost 6 bases to trimming and J lost 3 bases, with 14 bases between them. There are 14 residues in the CDR3. The CDR3 sequence: CASSPQGRDYGYTF. The CDR3 DNA sequence: TGTGCCAGCAGCCCTCAGGGGAGGGACTATGGCTACACCTTC.

In this sample, this clone turned up once. The CDR3 region has the DNA TGTGCCACCAGCAGTCGCGCAGGGTCTAAAACTAATGAAAAACTGTTTTTT. This codes for CATSSRAGSKTNEKLFF. The chain couples TRBV15 to TRBJ1-4; maybe TRBD1 (5 bases). The germline V gene encodes CDR1 LNHNV and CDR2 YYDKDF (reference sequence). This CDR3 contains 17 residues. V was shortened by 3 bases and J by 1 base, with 15 bases between the two germline ends.

V usage is TRBV10-3 and J usage is TRBJ1-5, with no clear D. The CDR3 has 13 residues. The germline V gene has CDR1 ENHRY and CDR2 SYGVKD. V was pared by 8 bases and J by 0 bases, with 8 bases between. The CDR3 region is CAISSNSNQPQHF. The CDR3 DNA reads TGTGCCATCTCCTCGAATAGCAATCAGCCCCAGCATTTT.

This clone was detected only once. The chain joins TRBV18 to TRBJ2-5; D is unclear. From germline, CDR1 is KGHSH and CDR2 LQKENI. The V gene lost 1 base and the J gene lost 1 base, with 7 bases spanning the gap. CDR3 length: 14 residues. DNA of the CDR3: TGTGCCAGCTCACCACACAGATTCCAAGAGACCCAGTACTTC. It translates to CASSPHRFQETQYF.

This chain links TRBV4-2 with TRBJ2-5, with D perhaps matching TRBD2 (5 bases). The germline CDR1 and CDR2 sequences are LGHNA and YNFKEQ. Trimming removed 5 bases at V and 6 bases at J, with 13 bases between. The CDR3 is made up of 13 amino acids. This CDR3 reads CASSVEVGQTQYF. In nucleotides, the CDR3 is TGTGCCAGCAGCGTGGAGGTTGGGCAGACCCAGTACTTC.

This rearrangement joins TRBV27 to TRBJ2-3; D may be TRBD2 (5 bases). V gave up 3 bases and J gave up 6 bases, with 10 bases separating them. The CDR3 contains 13 residues. Germline assignment: CDR1 MNHEY and CDR2 SMNVEV (reference sequence). The CDR3 DNA reads as TGTGCCAGCAGTTTCCGGGAACTGGATACGCAGTATTTT. Amino acids: CASSFRELDTQYF.

The chain joins TRBV6-1 to TRBJ2-7; D is possibly TRBD1 (5 bases). The CDR3 loop spans 14 amino acids. V gave up 7 bases and J gave up 1 base, with 14 bases separating them. From germline, CDR1 is MNHNS and CDR2 SASEGT. The CDR3 DNA reads as TGTGCCAGCATGCCCAGGGCTTGGTCCTACGAGCAGTACTTC. As protein: CASMPRAWSYEQYF.

J is TRBJ2-1 and V is TRBV7-9; the match to TRBD2 covers 12 bases. Germline V gene data show CDR1 as SEHNR and CDR2 as FQNEAQ (reference sequence). Unmatched junction bases numbered 9, after V lost 5 bases and J lost 4 bases. The CDR3 contains 17 residues. The CDR3 spells CASSPTRLAGVYNEQFF. Here the CDR3 DNA reads TGTGCCAGCAGCCCAACTCGACTAGCGGGAGTATACAATGAGCAGTTCTTC.

This chain joins TRBV19 and TRBJ2-4; 11 bases align to TRBD2. The V gene's germline CDR1 is LNHDA and CDR2 SQIVND (reference sequence). Trimming at V came to 3 bases and at J to 0 bases, leaving 13 bases not matched to a gene. This CDR3 is built from 20 residues. CDR3 nucleotide sequence: TGTGCCAGTAGTATCCTTTTTAGCGGGAGGGCCTCCTTAGCCAAAAACATTCAGTACTTC. Its translation is CASSILFSGRASLAKNIQYF.